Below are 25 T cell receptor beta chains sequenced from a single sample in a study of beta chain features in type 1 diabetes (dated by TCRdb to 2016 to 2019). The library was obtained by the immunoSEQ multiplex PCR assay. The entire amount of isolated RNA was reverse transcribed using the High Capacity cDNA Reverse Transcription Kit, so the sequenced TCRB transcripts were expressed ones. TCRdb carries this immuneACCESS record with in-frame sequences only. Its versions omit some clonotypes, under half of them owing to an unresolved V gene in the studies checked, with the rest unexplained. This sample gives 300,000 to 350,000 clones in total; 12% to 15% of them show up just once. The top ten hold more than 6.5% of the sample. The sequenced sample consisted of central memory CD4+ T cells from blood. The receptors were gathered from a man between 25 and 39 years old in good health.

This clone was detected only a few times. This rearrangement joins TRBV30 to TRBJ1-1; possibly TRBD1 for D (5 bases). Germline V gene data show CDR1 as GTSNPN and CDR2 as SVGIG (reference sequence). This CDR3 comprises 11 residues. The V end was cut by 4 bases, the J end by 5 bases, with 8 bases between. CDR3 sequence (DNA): TGTGCCTGGAATAGGGGTACTGAAGCTTTCTTT. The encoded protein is CAWNRGTEAFF.

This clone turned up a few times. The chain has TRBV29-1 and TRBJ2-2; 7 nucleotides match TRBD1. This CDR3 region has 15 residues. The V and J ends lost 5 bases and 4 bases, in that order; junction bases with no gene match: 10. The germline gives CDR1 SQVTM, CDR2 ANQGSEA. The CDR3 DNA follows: TGCAGCGTTCTTGTTAGGGGGACAGCCACCGGGGAGCTGTTTTTT. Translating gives CSVLVRGTATGELFF.

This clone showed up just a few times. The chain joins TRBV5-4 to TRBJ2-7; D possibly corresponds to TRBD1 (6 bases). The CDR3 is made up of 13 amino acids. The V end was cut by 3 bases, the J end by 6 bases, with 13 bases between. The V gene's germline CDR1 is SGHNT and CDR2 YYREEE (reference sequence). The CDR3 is CASSYADRSEQYF. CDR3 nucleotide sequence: TGTGCCAGCAGCTACGCAGACAGGTCCGAGCAGTACTTC.

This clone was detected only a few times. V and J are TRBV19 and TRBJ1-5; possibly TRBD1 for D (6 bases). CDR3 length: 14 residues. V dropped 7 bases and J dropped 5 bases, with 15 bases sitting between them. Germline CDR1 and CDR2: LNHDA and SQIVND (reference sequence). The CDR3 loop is CASNPNRVDQPQHF. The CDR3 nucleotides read TGTGCCAGTAACCCAAACAGGGTCGATCAGCCCCAGCATTTT. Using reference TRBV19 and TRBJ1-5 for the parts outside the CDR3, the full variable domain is DGGITQSPKYLFRKEGQNVTLSCEQNLNHDAMYWYRQDPGQGLRLIYYSQIVNDFQKGDIAEGYSVSREKKESFPLTVTSAQKNPTAFYLCASNPNRVDQPQHFGDGTRLSIL.

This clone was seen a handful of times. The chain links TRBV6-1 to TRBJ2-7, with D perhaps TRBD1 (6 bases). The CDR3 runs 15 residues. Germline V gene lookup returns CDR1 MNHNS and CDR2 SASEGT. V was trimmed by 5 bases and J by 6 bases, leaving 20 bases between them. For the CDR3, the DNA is TGTGCCAGCAGTTCCACTCCGGGACACCCCACCGAGCAGTACTTC. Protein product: CASSSTPGHPTEQYF.

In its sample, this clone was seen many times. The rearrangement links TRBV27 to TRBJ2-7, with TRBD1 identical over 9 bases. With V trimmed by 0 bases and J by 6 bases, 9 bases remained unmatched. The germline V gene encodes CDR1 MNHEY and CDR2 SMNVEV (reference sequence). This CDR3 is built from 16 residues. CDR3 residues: CASSLSGTGMRAEQYF. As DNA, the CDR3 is TGTGCCAGCAGTTTATCGGGGACAGGGATGAGGGCCGAGCAGTACTTC.

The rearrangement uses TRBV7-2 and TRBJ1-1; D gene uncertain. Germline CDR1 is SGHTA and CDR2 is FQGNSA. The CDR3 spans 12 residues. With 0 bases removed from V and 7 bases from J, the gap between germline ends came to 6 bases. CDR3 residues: CASSLAGYEAFF. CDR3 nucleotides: TGTGCCAGCAGCTTAGCAGGGTATGAAGCTTTCTTT.

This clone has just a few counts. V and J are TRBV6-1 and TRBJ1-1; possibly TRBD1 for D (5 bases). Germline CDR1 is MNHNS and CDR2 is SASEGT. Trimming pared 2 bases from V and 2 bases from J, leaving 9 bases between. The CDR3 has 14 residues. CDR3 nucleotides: TGTGCCAGCAGTGAATGGGGGATTAACACTGAAGCTTTCTTT. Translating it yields CASSEWGINTEAFF.

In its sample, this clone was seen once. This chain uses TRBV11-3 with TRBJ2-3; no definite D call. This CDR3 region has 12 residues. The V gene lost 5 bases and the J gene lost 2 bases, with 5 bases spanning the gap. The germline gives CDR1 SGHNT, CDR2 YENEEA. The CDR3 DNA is TGTGCCAGCAGCCTTTACACAGATACGCAGTATTTT. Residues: CASSLYTDTQYF.

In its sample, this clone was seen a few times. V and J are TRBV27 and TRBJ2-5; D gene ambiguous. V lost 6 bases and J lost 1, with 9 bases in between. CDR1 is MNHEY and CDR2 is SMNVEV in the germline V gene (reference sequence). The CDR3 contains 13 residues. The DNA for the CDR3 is TGTGCCAGCAGGCAAAGGGCCCAAGAGACCCAGTACTTC. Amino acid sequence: CASRQRAQETQYF.

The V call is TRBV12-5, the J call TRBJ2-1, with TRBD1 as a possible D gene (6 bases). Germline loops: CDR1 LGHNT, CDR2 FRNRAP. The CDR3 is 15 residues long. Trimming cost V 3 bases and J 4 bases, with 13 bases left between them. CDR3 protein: CASGFGQSEYNEQFF. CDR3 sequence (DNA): TGTGCTAGTGGTTTTGGACAGTCGGAGTACAATGAGCAGTTCTTC.

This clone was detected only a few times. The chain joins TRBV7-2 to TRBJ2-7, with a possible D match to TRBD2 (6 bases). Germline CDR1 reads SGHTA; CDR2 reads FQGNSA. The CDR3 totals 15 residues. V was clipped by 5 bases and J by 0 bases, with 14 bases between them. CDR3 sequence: CASSIGSVSSYEQYF. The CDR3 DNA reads TGTGCCAGCAGCATCGGGAGTGTAAGCTCCTACGAGCAGTACTTC.

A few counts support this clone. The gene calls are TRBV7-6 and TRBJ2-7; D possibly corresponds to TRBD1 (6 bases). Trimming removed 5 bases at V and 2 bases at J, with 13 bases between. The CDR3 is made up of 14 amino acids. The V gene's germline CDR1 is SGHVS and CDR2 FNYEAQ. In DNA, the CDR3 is TGTGCCAGCAGCCCCGACAGGCTGCCCTACGAGCAGTACGTC. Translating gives CASSPDRLPYEQYV.

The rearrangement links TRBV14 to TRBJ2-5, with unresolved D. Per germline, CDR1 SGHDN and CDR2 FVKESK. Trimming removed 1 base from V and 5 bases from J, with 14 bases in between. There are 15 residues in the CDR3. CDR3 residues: CASSQAGLGRETQYF. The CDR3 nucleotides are TGTGCCAGCAGCCAAGCCGGATTGGGTAGGGAGACCCAGTACTTC.

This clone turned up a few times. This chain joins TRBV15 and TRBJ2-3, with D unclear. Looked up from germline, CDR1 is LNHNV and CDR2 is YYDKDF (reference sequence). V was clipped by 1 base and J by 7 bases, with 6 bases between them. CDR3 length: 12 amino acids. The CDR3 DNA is TGTGCCACCAGCAGAGGTTACTATACGCAGTATTTT. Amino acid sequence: CATSRGYYTQYF.

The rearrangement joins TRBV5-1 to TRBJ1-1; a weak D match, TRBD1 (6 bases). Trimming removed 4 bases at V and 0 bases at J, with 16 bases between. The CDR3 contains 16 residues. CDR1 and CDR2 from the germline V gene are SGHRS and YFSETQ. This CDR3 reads CASSAQGSSLNTEAFF. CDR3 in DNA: TGCGCCAGCAGCGCACAGGGTTCGAGTTTGAACACTGAAGCTTTCTTT.

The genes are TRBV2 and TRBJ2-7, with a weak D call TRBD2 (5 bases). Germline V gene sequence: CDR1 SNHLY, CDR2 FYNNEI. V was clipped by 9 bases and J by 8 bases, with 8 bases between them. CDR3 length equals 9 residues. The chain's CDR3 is CAREGKQYF. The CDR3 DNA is TGTGCCAGAGAGGGTAAGCAGTACTTC.

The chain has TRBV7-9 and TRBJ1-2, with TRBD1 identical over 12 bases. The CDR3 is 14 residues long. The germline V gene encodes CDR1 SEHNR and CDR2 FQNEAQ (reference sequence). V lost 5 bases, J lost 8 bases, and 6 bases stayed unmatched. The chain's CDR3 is CASSAGTGGAGYTF. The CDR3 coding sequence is TGTGCCAGCAGCGCCGGGACAGGGGGCGCGGGCTACACCTTC.

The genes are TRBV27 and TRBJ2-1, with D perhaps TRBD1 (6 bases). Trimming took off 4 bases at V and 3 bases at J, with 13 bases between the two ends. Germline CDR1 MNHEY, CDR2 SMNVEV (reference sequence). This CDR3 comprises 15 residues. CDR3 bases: TGTGCCAGCAGTTCCGACAGGCGACACTACAATGAGCAGTTCTTC. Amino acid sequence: CASSSDRRHYNEQFF.

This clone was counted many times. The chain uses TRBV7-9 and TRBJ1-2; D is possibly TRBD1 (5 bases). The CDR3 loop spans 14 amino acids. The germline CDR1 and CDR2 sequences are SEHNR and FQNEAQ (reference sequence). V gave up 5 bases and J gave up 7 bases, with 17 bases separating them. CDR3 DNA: TGTGCCAGCAGCCTACGAGGCAGGGAAGGTGGCTACACCTTC. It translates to CASSLRGREGGYTF.

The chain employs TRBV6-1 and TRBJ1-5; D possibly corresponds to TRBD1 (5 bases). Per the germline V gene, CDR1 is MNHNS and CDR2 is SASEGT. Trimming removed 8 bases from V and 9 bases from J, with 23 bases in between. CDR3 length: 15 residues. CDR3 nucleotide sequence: TGTGCCAGCCGCGCTGGCAGGGCCCGCTACGGGCCCCAGCATTTT. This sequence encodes CASRAGRARYGPQHF.

The CDR3 sequence is CASSLASGSPGEQFF. In DNA, the CDR3 is TGTGCCAGCAGCTTAGCTAGCGGGAGCCCGGGTGAGCAGTTCTTC. The chain links TRBV7-9 to TRBJ2-1, with 9 bases matching TRBD2. Germline CDR1 and CDR2: SEHNR and FQNEAQ (reference sequence). This CDR3 spans 15 amino acids. V dropped 0 bases and J dropped 9; count of bases not matched to a gene: 6.

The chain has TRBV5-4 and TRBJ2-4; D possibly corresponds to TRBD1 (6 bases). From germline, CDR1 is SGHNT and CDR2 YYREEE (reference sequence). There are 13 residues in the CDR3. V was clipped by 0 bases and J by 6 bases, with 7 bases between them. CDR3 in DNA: TGTGCCAGCAGCTTGGAAGGGGGAAACATTCAGTACTTC. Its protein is CASSLEGGNIQYF.

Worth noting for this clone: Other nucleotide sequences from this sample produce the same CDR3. The CDR3 loop reads CASGQETQYF. Here the CDR3 DNA reads TGCGCCAGCGGACAAGAGACCCAGTACTTC. The rearrangement links TRBV5-1 to TRBJ2-5, with D unclear. The V and J ends lost 7 bases and 2 bases respectively, with 3 bases between them. This CDR3 is built from 10 residues. Germline V gene data show CDR1 as SGHRS and CDR2 as YFSETQ.

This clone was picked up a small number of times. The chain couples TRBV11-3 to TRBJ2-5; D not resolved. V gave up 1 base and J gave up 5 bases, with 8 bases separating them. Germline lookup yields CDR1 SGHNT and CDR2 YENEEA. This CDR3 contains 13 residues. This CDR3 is CASSLGIVETQYF. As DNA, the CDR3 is TGTGCCAGCAGCTTAGGGATAGTGGAGACCCAGTACTTC.